This record looks at one T cell receptor beta chain sequence and its context. Its antigen is unidentified. This entry is derived from a study of blood T cells in healthy people across ages. Primers used in a second PCR of roughly 7 to 11 cycles were a sample-barcoded 5' primer and a J-beta primer mix. One entry per CDR3 protein results from TCRdb running MiXCR on the 5' RACE reads. The sample holds around 710,000 distinct CDR3 sequences; roughly 41% are singletons and the top ten take 20% to 25%. CDR1 MNHEY and CDR2 SVGEGT come from the germline V gene. Trimming at V came to 5 bases and at J to 11 bases, leaving 14 bases not matched to a gene. The CDR3 contains 15 residues. Broader study findings: While age rose, TCR beta diversity per million T cells dropped in a roughly linear way.

Sequenced material: blood. This receptor was obtained from a woman aged 55-69 years in good health. J is TRBJ2-5 and V is TRBV6-2 or TRBV6-3, with 10 nucleotides matching TRBD2. CDR3 DNA: TGTGCCAGCAGTCACGGGTCTAGCGGGAGAAATGAGCAGTACTTC. This translates into CASSHGSSGRNEQYF.